The subject of this entry is one T cell receptor (beta chain). The data were taken from a study of blood T cell repertoires in COVID-19. In the original processing: For nucleated cells, counts were estimated from reference gene primer amplification. Produced via immunoSEQ multiplex PCR; TCRdb's table is partial and in-frame only. Clonal size and the V and J genes are those of that table, whereas D and trimming came from the DNA. The sample carries 130,000 to 150,000 clones, about four fifths recorded once. The CDR3 runs to 13 residues. The germline V gene has CDR1 MNHNY and CDR2 SVGAGI (reference sequence). J lost 4 bases, V lost 6 bases, and 5 bases had no gene match.

V gene TRBV6-6 combines with J gene TRBJ1-2; TRBD1 aligns across 7 bases. The sample taken for sequencing was peripheral blood. This sequence was found in an elderly woman in a cohort sampled during active or convalescent COVID-19. CDR3 loop: CASRKTGTYGYTF. The CDR3 DNA reads as TGTGCCAGCAGAAAGACAGGGACCTATGGCTACACCTTC.